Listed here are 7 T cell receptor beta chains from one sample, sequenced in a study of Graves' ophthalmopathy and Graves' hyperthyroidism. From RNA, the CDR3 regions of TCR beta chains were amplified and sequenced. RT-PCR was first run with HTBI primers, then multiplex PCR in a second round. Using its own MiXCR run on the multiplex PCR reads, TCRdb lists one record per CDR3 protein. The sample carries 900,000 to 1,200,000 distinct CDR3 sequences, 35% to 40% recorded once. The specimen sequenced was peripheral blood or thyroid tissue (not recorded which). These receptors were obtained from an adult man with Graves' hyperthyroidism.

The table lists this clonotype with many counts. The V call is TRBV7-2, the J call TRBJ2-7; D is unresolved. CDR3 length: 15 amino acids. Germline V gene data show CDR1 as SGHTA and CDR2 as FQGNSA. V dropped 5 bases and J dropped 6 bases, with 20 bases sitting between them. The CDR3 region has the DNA TGTGCCAGCAGCCCTCTCATGACTGTTTCGATCGAGCAGTACTTC. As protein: CASSPLMTVSIEQYF.

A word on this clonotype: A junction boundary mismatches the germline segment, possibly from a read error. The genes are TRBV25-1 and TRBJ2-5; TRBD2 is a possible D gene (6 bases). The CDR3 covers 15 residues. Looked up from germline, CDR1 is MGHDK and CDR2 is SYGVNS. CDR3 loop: CTSSLALNGGETQYF. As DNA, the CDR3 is TGTACCAGCAGTTTAGCGCTAAATGGAGGGGAGACCCAGTACTTC.

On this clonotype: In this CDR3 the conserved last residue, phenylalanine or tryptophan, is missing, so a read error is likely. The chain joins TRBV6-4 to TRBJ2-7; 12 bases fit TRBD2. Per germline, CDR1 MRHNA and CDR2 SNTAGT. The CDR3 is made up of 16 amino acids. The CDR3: CGGAGLAGGSGYEQYL. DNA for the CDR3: TGTGGCGGTGCGGGGCTAGCGGGAGGGTCCGGCTACGAGCAGTACCTC.

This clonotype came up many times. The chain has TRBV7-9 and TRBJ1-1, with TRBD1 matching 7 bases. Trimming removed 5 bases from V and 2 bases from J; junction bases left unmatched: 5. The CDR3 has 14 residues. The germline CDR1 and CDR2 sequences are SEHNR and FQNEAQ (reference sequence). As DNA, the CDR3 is TGTGCCAGCAGCCTCCGGGACAGTAACACTGAAGCTTTCTTT. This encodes CASSLRDSNTEAFF.

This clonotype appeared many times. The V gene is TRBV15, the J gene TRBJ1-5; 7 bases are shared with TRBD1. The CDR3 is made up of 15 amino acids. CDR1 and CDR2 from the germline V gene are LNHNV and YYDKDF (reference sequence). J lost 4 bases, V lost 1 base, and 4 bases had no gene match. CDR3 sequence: CATSRGVQGNQPQHF. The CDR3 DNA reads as TGTGCCACCAGCAGAGGCGTACAGGGGAATCAGCCCCAGCATTTT. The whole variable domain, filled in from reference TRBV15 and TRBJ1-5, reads DAMVIQNPRYQVTQFGKPVTLSCSQTLNHNVMYWYQQKSSQAPKLLFHYYDKDFNNEADTPDNFQSRRPNTSFCFLDIRSPGLGDTAMYLCATSRGVQGNQPQHFGDGTRLSIL.

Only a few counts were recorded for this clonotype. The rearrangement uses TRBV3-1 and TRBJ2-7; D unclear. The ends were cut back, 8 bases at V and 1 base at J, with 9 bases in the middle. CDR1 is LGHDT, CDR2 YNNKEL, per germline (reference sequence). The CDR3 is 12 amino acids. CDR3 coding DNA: TGTGCCAGCGGCCTAGGGTCCTACGAGCAGTACTTC. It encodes CASGLGSYEQYF.

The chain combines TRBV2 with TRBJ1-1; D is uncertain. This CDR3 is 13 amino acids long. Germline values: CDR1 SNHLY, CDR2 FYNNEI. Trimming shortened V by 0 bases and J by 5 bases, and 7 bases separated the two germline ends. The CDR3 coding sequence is TGTGCCAGCAGTGAAGCTTGGCAGACTGAAGCTTTCTTT. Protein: CASSEAWQTEAFF.